This T cell receptor (beta chain) derives from a study of shared clonotypes between healthy human individuals. Across the study: The cohort comprised a couple of women and a few men. Their ages spanned 18 to 49 years. General study results and limits: What rarefaction showed was incomplete sorted-subset sequencing despite large depth. The study found lower generation probabilities in non-shared clonotypes than in those shared by all four donors.

About this clone itself: The antigen remains unidentified.

Only in-frame clones appear in the TCRdb table, and some are missing; sequencing was by immunoSEQ multiplex PCR. The sample contains about 1.5 million clones, around 97% of which appear only once. Donors, without exception, were Caucasian adults residing in Nashville, Tennessee. CDR1 and CDR2 (germline): KGHSH, LQKENI. The CDR3 runs 14 residues. Trimming pared 2 bases from V and 1 base from J, leaving 8 bases between. This TCR came from a man aged 25-45 years in good health. The sample comprised naive CD4+ T cells sorted from blood. The sample's subset: CD45RA+ positively selected. This chain connects TRBV18 to TRBJ1-1; D might be TRBD1 (5 bases). The CDR3 sequence is CASSPARENTEAFF. Here the CDR3 DNA reads TGTGCCAGCTCACCAGCCAGGGAGAACACTGAAGCTTTCTTT.